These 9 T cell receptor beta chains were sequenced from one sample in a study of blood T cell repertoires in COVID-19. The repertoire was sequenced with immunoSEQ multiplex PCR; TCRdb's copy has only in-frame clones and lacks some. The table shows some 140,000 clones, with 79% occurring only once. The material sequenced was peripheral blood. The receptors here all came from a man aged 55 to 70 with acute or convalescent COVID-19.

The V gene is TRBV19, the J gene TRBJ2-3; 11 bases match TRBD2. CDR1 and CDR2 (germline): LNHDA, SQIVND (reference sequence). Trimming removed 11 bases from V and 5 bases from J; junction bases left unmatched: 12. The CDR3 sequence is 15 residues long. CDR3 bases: TGTGCCGCATCCACAACTAGCGGGAGCGGAGATACGCAGTATTTT. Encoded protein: CAASTTSGSGDTQYF.

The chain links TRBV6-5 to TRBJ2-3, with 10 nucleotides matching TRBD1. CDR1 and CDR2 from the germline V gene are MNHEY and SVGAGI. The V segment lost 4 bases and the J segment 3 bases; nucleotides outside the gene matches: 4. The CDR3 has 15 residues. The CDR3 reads CASSWDRGGTDTQYF. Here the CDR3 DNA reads TGTGCCAGCAGTTGGGACAGGGGAGGGACAGATACGCAGTATTTT.

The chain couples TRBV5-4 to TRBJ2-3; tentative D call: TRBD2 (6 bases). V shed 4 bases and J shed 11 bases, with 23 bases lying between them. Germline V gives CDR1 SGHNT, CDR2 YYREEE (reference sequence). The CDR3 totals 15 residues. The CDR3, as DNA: TGTGCCAGCAGCGGCGGGACCCCTGGCCACGGGGAGCAGTATTTT. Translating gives CASSGGTPGHGEQYF.

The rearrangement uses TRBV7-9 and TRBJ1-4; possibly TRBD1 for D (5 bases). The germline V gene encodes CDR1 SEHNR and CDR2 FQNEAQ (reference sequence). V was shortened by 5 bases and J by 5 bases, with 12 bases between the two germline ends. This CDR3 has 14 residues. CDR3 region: CASSHLRGNEKLFF. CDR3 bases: TGTGCCAGCAGCCACCTACGGGGGAATGAAAAACTGTTTTTT.

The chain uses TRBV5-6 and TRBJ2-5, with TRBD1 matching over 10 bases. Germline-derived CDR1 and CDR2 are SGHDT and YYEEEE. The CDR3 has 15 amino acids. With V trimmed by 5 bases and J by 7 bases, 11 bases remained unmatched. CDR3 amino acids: CASSFWTGGLGTQYF. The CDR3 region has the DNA TGTGCCAGCAGTTTTTGGACAGGGGGGCTTGGGACCCAGTACTTC.

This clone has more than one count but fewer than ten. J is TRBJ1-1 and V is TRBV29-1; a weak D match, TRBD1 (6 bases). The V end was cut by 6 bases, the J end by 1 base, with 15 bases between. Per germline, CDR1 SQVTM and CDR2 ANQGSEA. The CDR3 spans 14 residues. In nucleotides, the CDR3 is TGCAGCGTGGACGTATCAGGGGCGAACACTGAAGCTTTCTTT. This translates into CSVDVSGANTEAFF.

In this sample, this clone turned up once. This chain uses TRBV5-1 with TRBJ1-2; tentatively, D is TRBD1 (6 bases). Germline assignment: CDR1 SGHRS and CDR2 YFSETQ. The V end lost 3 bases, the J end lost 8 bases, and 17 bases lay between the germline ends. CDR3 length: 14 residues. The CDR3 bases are TGCGCCAGCAGCTCGGTACAGGGAAAGGGCGGCTACACCTTC. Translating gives CASSSVQGKGGYTF.

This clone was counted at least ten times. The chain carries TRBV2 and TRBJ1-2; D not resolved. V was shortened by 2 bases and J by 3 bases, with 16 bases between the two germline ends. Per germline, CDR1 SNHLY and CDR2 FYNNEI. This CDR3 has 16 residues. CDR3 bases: TGTGCCAGCAGTGAAACGCGCGCGTTGGTCTACTATGGCTACACCTTC. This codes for CASSETRALVYYGYTF.

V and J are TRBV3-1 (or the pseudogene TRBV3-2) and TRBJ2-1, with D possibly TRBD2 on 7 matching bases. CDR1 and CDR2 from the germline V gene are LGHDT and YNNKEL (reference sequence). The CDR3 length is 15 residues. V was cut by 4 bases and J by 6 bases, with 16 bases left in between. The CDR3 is CASSPGWGGVNEQFF. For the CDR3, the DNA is TGTGCCAGCAGCCCGGGGTGGGGGGGCGTCAATGAGCAGTTCTTC.